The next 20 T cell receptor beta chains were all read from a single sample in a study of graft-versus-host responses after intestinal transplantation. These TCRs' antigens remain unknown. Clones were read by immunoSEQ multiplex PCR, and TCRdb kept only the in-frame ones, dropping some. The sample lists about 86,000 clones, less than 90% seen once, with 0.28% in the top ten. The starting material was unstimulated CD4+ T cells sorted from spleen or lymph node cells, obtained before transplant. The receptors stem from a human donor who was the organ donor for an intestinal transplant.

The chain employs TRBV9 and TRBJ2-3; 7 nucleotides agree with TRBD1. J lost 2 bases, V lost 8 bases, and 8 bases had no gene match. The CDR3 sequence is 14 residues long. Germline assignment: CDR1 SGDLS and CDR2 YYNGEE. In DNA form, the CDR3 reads TGTGCCAGGGACAGGACAGGATCCACAGATACGCAGTATTTT. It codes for CARDRTGSTDTQYF.

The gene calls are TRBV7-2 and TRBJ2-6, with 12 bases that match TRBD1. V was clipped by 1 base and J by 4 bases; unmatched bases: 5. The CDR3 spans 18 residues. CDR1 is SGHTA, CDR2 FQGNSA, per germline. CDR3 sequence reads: CASSLGGQGATGANVLTF. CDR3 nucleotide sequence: TGTGCCAGCAGCTTAGGGGGACAGGGGGCAACGGGGGCCAACGTCCTGACTTTC.

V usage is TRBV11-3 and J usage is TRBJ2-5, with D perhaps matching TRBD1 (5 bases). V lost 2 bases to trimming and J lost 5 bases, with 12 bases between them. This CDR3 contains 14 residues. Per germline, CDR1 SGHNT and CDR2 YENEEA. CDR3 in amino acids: CASSLIQASETQYF. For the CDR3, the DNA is TGTGCCAGCAGCTTAATACAGGCCTCTGAGACCCAGTACTTC.

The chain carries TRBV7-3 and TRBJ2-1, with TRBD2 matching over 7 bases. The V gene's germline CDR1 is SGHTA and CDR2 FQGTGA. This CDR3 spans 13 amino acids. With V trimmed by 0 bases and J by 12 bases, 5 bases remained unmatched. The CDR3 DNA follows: TGTGCCAGCAGCTTAACTCCGGTAGCGGGGCAGTTCTTC. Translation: CASSLTPVAGQFF.

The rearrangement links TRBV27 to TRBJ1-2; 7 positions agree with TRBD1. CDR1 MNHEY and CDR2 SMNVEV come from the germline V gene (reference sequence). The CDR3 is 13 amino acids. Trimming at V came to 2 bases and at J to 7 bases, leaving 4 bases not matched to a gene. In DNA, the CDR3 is TGTGCCAGCAGTTTAATCCCAGGGGGTGGCTACACCTTC. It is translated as CASSLIPGGGYTF.

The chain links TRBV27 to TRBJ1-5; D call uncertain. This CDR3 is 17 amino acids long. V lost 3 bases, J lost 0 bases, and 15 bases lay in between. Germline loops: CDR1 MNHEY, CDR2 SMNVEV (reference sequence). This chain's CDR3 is CASSFRREPYSNQPQHF. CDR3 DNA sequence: TGTGCCAGCAGTTTCCGGAGGGAGCCTTATAGCAATCAGCCCCAGCATTTT.

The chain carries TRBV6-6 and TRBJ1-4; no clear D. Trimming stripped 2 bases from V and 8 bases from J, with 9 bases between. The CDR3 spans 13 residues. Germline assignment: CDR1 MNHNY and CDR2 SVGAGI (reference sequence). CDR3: CASSYRSGEKLFF. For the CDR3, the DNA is TGTGCCAGCAGTTACAGGAGTGGGGAAAAACTGTTTTTT.

CDR3: CASSDPKTSINEQFF. In nucleotides, the CDR3 is TGTGCCAGCTCAGACCCGAAAACTAGTATCAATGAGCAGTTCTTC. The J gene is TRBJ2-1, the V gene TRBV7-3; a weak D match, TRBD2 (5 bases). The germline CDR1 and CDR2 sequences are SGHTA and FQGTGA. V shed 8 bases and J shed 6 bases, with 20 bases lying between them. The CDR3 has 15 residues.

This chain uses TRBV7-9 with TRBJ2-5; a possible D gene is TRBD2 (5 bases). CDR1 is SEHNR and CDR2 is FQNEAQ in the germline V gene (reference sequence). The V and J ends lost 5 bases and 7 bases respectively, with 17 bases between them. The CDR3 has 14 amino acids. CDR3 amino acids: CASSQDGGRGTQYF. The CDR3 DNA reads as TGTGCCAGCAGCCAGGATGGCGGGCGCGGGACCCAGTACTTC.

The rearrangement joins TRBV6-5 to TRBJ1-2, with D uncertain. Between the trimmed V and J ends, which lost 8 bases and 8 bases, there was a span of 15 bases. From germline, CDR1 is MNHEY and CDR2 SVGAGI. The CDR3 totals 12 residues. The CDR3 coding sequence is TGTGCCAGCTCAGGCTCGGTTTACGGCTACACCTTC. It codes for CASSGSVYGYTF.

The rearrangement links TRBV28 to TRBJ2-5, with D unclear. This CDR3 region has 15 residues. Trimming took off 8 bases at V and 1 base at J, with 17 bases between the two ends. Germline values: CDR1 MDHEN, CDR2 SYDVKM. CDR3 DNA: TGTGCCAGCGTAGGAACGGCGGCGCCCCAAGAGACCCAGTACTTC. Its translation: CASVGTAAPQETQYF.

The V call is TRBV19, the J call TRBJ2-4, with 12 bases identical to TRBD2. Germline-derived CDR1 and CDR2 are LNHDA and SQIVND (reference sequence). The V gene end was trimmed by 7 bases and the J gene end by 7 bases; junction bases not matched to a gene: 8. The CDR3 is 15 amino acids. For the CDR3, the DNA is TGTGCCAGTACCACTAGACTAGCGGGGGACAACATTCAGTACTTC. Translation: CASTTRLAGDNIQYF.

The CDR3 coding sequence is TGTGCCAGCAGCCAAAGTGAAGGGGGGGGACCCTACGAGCAGTACTTC. Residues: CASSQSEGGGPYEQYF. The rearrangement uses TRBV4-2 and TRBJ2-7; a weak D match, TRBD2 (7 bases). The V and J ends lost 2 bases and 2 bases respectively, with 16 bases between them. The CDR3 sequence is 16 residues long. Per the germline V gene, CDR1 is LGHNA and CDR2 is YNFKEQ.

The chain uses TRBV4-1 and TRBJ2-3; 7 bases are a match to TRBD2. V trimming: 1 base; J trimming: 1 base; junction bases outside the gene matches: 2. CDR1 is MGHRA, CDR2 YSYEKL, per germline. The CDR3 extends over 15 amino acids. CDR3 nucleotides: TGCGCCAGCAGCCAAGCCCGGGGGGGCACAGATACGCAGTATTTT. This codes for CASSQARGGTDTQYF.

CDR3 sequence reads: CASSLAYSTDTQYF. CDR3 sequence (DNA): TGTGCCAGCAGCTTAGCGTATAGCACAGATACGCAGTATTTT. This chain links TRBV7-9 with TRBJ2-3; D unclear. CDR1 is SEHNR and CDR2 is FQNEAQ in the germline V gene (reference sequence). Trimming cost V 0 bases and J 0 bases, with 4 bases left between them. CDR3 length equals 14 residues.

CDR3 nucleotides: TGTGCCAGCAGTTCCGGGGGAAACCCTAGAAGAGAGCAGTTCTTC. Amino acids: CASSSGGNPRREQFF. The chain joins TRBV6-6 to TRBJ2-1, with D possibly matching TRBD2 (6 bases). Trimming took off 4 bases at V and 10 bases at J, with 20 bases between the two ends. In germline, CDR1 is MNHNY, CDR2 SVGAGI (reference sequence). This CDR3 comprises 15 residues.

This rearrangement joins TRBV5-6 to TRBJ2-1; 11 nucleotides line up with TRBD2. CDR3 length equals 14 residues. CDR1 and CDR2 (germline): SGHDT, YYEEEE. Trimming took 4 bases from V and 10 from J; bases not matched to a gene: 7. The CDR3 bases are TGTGCCAGCAGCCTTAGCGGGGGGGGGAGAGAGCAGTTCTTC. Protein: CASSLSGGGREQFF.

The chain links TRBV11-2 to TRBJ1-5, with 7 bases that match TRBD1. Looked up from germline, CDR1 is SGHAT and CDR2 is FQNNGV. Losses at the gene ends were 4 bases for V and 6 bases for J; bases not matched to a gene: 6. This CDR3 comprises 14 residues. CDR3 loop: CASSSTYRGQPQHF. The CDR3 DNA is TGTGCCAGCAGCTCTACGTACAGGGGTCAGCCCCAGCATTTT.

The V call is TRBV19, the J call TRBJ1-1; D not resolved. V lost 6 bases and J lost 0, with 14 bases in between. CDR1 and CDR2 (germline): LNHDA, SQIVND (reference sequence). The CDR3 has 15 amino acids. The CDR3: CASRSGGSMNTEAFF. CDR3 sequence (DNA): TGTGCCAGTAGGAGCGGAGGGTCGATGAACACTGAAGCTTTCTTT.

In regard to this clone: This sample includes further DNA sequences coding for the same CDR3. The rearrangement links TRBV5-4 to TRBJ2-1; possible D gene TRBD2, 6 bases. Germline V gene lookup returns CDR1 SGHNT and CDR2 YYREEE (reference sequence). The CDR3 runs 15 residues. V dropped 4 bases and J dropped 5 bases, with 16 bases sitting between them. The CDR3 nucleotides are TGTGCCAGCAGCCACCTCCGGGACTTCAACAATGAGCAGTTCTTC. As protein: CASSHLRDFNNEQFF. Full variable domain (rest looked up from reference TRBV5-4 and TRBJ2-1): ETGVTQSPTHLIKTRGQQVTLRCSSQSGHNTVSWYQQALGQGPQFIFQYYREEENGRGNFPPRFSGLQFPNYSSELNVNALELDDSALYLCASSHLRDFNNEQFFGPGTRLTVL.